Listed below are T cell receptor beta chains from one sample, sequenced in a study of technical replicates of blood from several donors. Method: immunoSEQ multiplex PCR; TCRdb's copy keeps in-frame clones and lacks some. Of tens of thousands of clones listed, roughly 92% are singletons. Sample: T cells isolated from PBMCs. Source of these receptors: a human donor in good health. CDR3s leave out the opening cysteine and the closing phenylalanine or tryptophan. Fields, in order: J gene, D gene, V gene, CDR3 protein. D genes are given only for firm matches.

j_gene: TRBJ2-1
d_gene: NA
v_gene: TRBV27
CDR3aa: ASSPSGNEQF

j_gene: TRBJ2-3
d_gene: TRBD2
v_gene: TRBV5-1
CDR3aa: ASSLKVAGVWTDTQY

j_gene: TRBJ1-1
d_gene: NA
v_gene: TRBV11-2
CDR3aa: ASSSDTWGYGTEAF

j_gene: TRBJ1-6
d_gene: NA
v_gene: TRBV2
CDR3aa: ASRFNSPLH

j_gene: TRBJ2-7
d_gene: TRBD2
v_gene: TRBV11-2
CDR3aa: ASSLPSGRRAYEQY

j_gene: TRBJ2-7
d_gene: TRBD2
v_gene: TRBV19
CDR3aa: ASSIISGIDEQY

j_gene: TRBJ1-4
d_gene: NA
v_gene: TRBV18
CDR3aa: ASSPRDRGEKLF

j_gene: TRBJ1-1
d_gene: NA
v_gene: TRBV30
CDR3aa: AWDSYREAF

j_gene: TRBJ2-2
d_gene: TRBD1
v_gene: TRBV4-1
CDR3aa: ASSPRGTDTGELF

j_gene: TRBJ1-2
d_gene: NA
v_gene: TRBV5-4
CDR3aa: ASSSDAAGYT

j_gene: TRBJ2-3
d_gene: NA
v_gene: TRBV9
CDR3aa: ASSVAERFTDTQY

j_gene: TRBJ2-1
d_gene: NA
v_gene: TRBV4-1
CDR3aa: ASSQDQFSYNEQF

j_gene: TRBJ2-7
d_gene: NA
v_gene: TRBV6-1
CDR3aa: ASSERRVDEQY

j_gene: TRBJ1-4
d_gene: NA
v_gene: TRBV19
CDR3aa: ASMTPGVIEKLF

j_gene: TRBJ1-5
d_gene: NA
v_gene: TRBV6-5
CDR3aa: ASSYAGNQPQH

j_gene: TRBJ1-4
d_gene: NA
v_gene: TRBV11-3
CDR3aa: ASSFGEKLF

j_gene: TRBJ1-1
d_gene: NA
v_gene: TRBV7-6
CDR3aa: ASSLISAEAF

j_gene: TRBJ2-5
d_gene: NA
v_gene: TRBV11-2
CDR3aa: ASSLDLTEGTQY

j_gene: TRBJ2-7
d_gene: TRBD1
v_gene: TRBV19
CDR3aa: ASSRGDRGSEQY

j_gene: TRBJ2-1
d_gene: NA
v_gene: TRBV7-9
CDR3aa: ASSPKQSSSYNEQF

j_gene: TRBJ1-1
d_gene: NA
v_gene: TRBV15
CDR3aa: ATSRAKGWDTEAF

j_gene: TRBJ2-2
d_gene: TRBD2
v_gene: TRBV5-1
CDR3aa: ASSTRLAGNTGELF

j_gene: TRBJ2-7
d_gene: TRBD1
v_gene: TRBV7-9
CDR3aa: ASSFGQGVAYEQY

j_gene: TRBJ2-5
d_gene: TRBD2
v_gene: TRBV6-5
CDR3aa: ASSPPGLAETQY

j_gene: TRBJ1-1
d_gene: TRBD1
v_gene: TRBV28
CDR3aa: ASSSRQGAGPTEAF

j_gene: TRBJ2-7
d_gene: TRBD2
v_gene: TRBV5-1
CDR3aa: ASSLGTSGRAMSYEQY

j_gene: TRBJ2-7
d_gene: TRBD1
v_gene: TRBV28
CDR3aa: ASSIISWDRTYEQY

j_gene: TRBJ1-4
d_gene: NA
v_gene: TRBV4-1
CDR3aa: ASSSTGFVIEKLF

j_gene: TRBJ2-2
d_gene: TRBD2
v_gene: TRBV2
CDR3aa: ASSDTSGGANTGELF

j_gene: TRBJ2-2
d_gene: TRBD2
v_gene: TRBV5-4
CDR3aa: ASSFSSGRGLIGELF

j_gene: TRBJ1-5
d_gene: TRBD1
v_gene: TRBV6-1
CDR3aa: ASRGQVGQPQH